The sequence of this T cell receptor (beta chain) was determined in a study of T cell repertoires in cytomegalovirus infection. The overall study: CMV epitopes used comprised recently identified HLA-C-restricted ones and well-studied HLA-B-restricted ones. Indications of both CMV infection and matching HLA type were provided by public TCR beta signatures.

The germline V gene encodes CDR1 SGHTA and CDR2 FQGNSA. Trimming removed 5 bases from V and 0 bases from J; junction bases left unmatched: 11. CDR3 length equals 18 residues. This clonotype was detected many times. What it binds is unknown. TCRdb used MiXCR to reprocess the reads, holding one entry per CDR3 protein. This sample has under 850,000 distinct CDR3 sequences, with 30% to 35% found just once. Findings and limits, study-wide: Public TCR beta family frequency separated CMV-and-HLA carriers, including in an independent cohort. In two of eight donors, the top clonotype was HLA-C-restricted CMV-specific.

Material: cultured PBMCs, obtained from culture after CMV antigen stimulation. This chain links TRBV7-2 with TRBJ2-7; TRBD2 matches 12 bases. This clonotype was sampled from a human donor in good health (CMV status not recorded). Some clones in this sample may be carry-over from other donors' samples. The CDR3 sequence: CASSPRTSGARTSYEQYF. As DNA, the CDR3 is TGTGCCAGCAGCCCTCGGACTAGCGGGGCCCGTACCTCCTACGAGCAGTACTTC.